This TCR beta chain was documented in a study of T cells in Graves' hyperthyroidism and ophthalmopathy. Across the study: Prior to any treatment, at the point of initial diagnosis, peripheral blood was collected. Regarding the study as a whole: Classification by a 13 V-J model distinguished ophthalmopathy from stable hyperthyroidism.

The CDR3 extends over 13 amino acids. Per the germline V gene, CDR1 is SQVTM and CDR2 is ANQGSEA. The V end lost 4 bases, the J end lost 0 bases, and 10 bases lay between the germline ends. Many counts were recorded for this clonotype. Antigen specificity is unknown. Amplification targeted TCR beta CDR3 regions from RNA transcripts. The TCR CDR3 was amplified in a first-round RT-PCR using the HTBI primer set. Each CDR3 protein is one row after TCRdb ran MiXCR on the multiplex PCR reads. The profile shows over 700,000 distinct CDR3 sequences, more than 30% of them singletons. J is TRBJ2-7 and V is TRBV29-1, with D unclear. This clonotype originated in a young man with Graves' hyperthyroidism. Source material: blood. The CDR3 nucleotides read TGCAGCGTTGTTGGGGTGAGCTCCTACGAGCAGTACTTC. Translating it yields CSVVGVSSYEQYF.